This section outlines one TCR beta chain sequence together with its context. This clone showed up just once. No cognate antigen has been identified for it. No base qualities exist here, and no much larger clone lies one base off it. The CDR3 regions of human TCRbeta chains were analyzed by immunosequencing. The authors processed their data as follows. Repertoire TCRs were checked for matches against a reference library of SARS-CoV-2-specific TCRs that had been generated using the MIRA antigen-specificity platform. Breadth was defined as the fraction of unique TCRs that were SARS-CoV-2-associated, and depth was defined as the fraction of total T cells that were SARS-CoV-2-associated. Using the MIRA data, each spike-specific TCR was assigned both to the spike region to which the TCR was reactive and to a CD4 or CD8 class. Log10-transformed breadth and depth values were compared by one-way ANOVA with Sidak's multiple comparisons tests. TCRdb limited this immuneACCESS table to in-frame rearrangements with V and J called. A share of clones is missing; checked studies link under half to unresolved V genes, and the rest is unexplained. From that table come the V and J calls and clone size; the DNA was used to work out D and trimming. The sample includes about 180,000 clones, with almost 90% observed a single time. The leading ten clones occupy approximately 7.7% of the sample.

Cut back by 8 bases and 4 bases, the V and J ends lie 8 bases apart. From a lookup of the germline V gene, CDR1 and CDR2 are MRHNA and SNTAGT. The CDR3 starts with the cysteine, ends with the phenylalanine, and has 11 residues. Just the 33-base CDR3 DNA is kept, in frame starting at base 1. The time point label of this sample denotes: baseline before first vaccination. Vaccinee samples came from UK trials COV001 and COV002, including a single-blind randomized controlled phase 2/3 trial of AZD1222 (ChAdOx1 nCoV-19) in healthy adults. For TCRbeta chain sequencing, PBMC samples from trial participants were taken at day 0 and at day 28 after the second dose. This entry comes from a study of T cell responses to AZD1222 COVID-19 vaccine (dated by TCRdb to 2020 to 2023). Study-wide context: AZD1222 recipients given second doses at about 4 weeks or at about 12 weeks were pooled, since spike-specific TCR depth and breadth were not found to differ between the two schedules. Trial participants were enrolled into age subgroups of 18-55, 56-69 and 70-plus years, which contained approximately 150, 30 and 60 TCR-sequenced participants, respectively. A total of just over 230 trial participants underwent TCR sequencing, of whom 200 to 220 had received two doses of AZD1222 and about 25 had received two doses of the MenACWY control vaccine. Broad study findings and their caveats: A significant rise in spike-specific TCR breadth and depth was observed after two AZD1222 doses relative to day 0 and relative to MenACWY recipients. Most participants were white British and females outnumbered males, and the authors suggested that clonal diversity may have been underestimated. Because no samples from the day 14 peak response were available, repertoires could be characterized only after the peak T cell response. Nearly half of unique spike-specific TCRs reportedly recognized epitopes outside regions mutated in the B.1.351 and B.1.1.7 variants. The 56-69-year group was small, and its depth increase did not reach significance, likely because of low power. Only 5 to 7 AZD1222 recipients were SARS-CoV-2 seropositive at baseline, limiting conclusions about previously exposed vaccinees. CD4 TCRs associated with the vaccine covered the entire spike protein, and the dominant responses were in regions 160-218 and 743-854.

This chain joins TRBV6-4 to TRBJ1-2; the D gene identity is not certain. Material: peripheral blood, obtained on day 0 of AZD1222 vaccination. The clonotype originates from an adult in good health. The nucleotides are TGTGCCAGCCACGACGGCTATGGCTACACCTTC. It translates to CASHDGYGYTF.